These T cell receptor beta chains were read from a single sample in a study of cytomegalovirus exposure and HLA in healthy donors. Only in-frame clones appear in the TCRdb table, and some are missing; sequencing was by immunoSEQ multiplex PCR. The sample comprises around 170,000 clones, around nine tenths of which are singletons, and around 3% rests with the top ten. The source material was PBMCs. The receptors here all came from a man younger than 35 in good health and CMV-seronegative. Each CDR3 is given with its conserved first and last residue. The D gene is left open where the match is weak. The size entry is marked missing in some rows and otherwise reads once, few, many or a size class.

.	TRBV5-1	few	TRBJ1-4	CASSLEGNGVEKLFF	TGCGCCAGCAGCTTGGAGGGGAACGGAGTAGAAAAACTGTTTTTT
.	TRBV30	.	TRBJ1-2	CAWSKQGSTSGYTF	TGTGCCTGGAGCAAACAGGGCTCTACCAGCGGCTACACCTTC
TRBD2	TRBV4-1	.	TRBJ2-7	CASSWGISGAAYEQYF	TGCGCCAGCAGCTGGGGGATCAGCGGGGCAGCCTACGAGCAGTACTTC
.	TRBV5-4	.	TRBJ2-2	CASSLAGLATGELFF	TGTGCCAGCAGCTTGGCCGGGCTAGCAACCGGGGAGCTGTTTTTT
TRBD2	TRBV9	.	TRBJ2-1	CASSVYGRGDNEQFF	TGTGCCAGCAGCGTATACGGGAGGGGGGACAATGAGCAGTTCTTC
TRBD1	TRBV27	.	TRBJ1-2	CASSFPGTGLSGYTF	TGTGCCAGCAGTTTCCCCGGGACAGGGCTTTCCGGCTACACCTTC
.	TRBV19	.	TRBJ2-3	CASSIELRDTQYF	TGTGCCAGTAGTATTGAGTTGAGGGATACGCAGTATTTT
.	TRBV5-1	few	TRBJ1-3	CASSLVAGAGNTIYF	TGCGCCAGCAGCTTGGTTGCGGGAGCCGGAAACACCATATATTTT
TRBD1	TRBV2	.	TRBJ1-2	CASSHPGQGFIVYGYTF	TGTGCCAGCAGCCATCCGGGACAGGGCTTTATTGTCTATGGCTACACCTTC
TRBD1	TRBV13	.	TRBJ1-1	CASSLGRQGVGTEAFF	TGTGCCAGCAGCTTAGGCCGGCAGGGGGTGGGCACTGAAGCTTTCTTT
TRBD2	TRBV5-1	.	TRBJ2-3	CASSLTTSGDMDTQYF	TGCGCCAGCAGCTTAACGACTAGCGGGGATATGGATACGCAGTATTTT
.	TRBV7-9	.	TRBJ1-1	CASSLLENTEAFF	TGTGCCAGCAGCTTACTAGAGAACACTGAAGCTTTCTTT
TRBD2	TRBV11-3	.	TRBJ2-1	CASSLGLAGYNEQFF	TGTGCCAGCAGCTTGGGACTAGCGGGTTACAATGAGCAGTTCTTC
.	TRBV4-3	.	TRBJ2-7	CASSQEKGLVQYF	TGCGCCAGCAGCCAAGAAAAGGGACTTGTGCAGTACTTC